Shown below are 7 T cell receptor beta chains from a single sample sequenced in a study of regulatory T cells in long-lasting Graves disease. In building TCR beta libraries, iRepertoire HTBI primers were used together with Arm-PCR of CDR3 regions. TCRdb re-called the multiplex PCR reads through MiXCR, storing one row per CDR3 protein. The sample yields about 440,000 distinct CDR3 sequences, over 15% seen once. Time point noted: newly diagnosed GD, antithyroid drugs for less than 3 months. Isolated PBMC RNA provided the starting material for the TCR library. In addition, the sample was reused for a study of T cells in Graves' hyperthyroidism and ophthalmopathy.

The source was peripheral blood mononuclear cells (PBMCs), collected at new diagnosis, from a patient treated with antithyroid drugs. These receptors all come from a young woman with Graves disease.

This clonotype was seen many times. The chain joins TRBV20-1 to TRBJ2-6; a possible D gene is TRBD1 (6 bases). The CDR3 covers 15 residues. The ends were cut back, 0 bases at V and 1 base at J, with 7 bases in the middle. Germline assignment: CDR1 DFQATT and CDR2 SNEGSKA (reference sequence). For the CDR3, the DNA is TGCAGTGCTAGAGATAGGGGGTCTGGGGCCAACGTCCTGACTTTC. Translation gives CSARDRGSGANVLTF.

The J gene is TRBJ1-2, the V gene TRBV28; D call uncertain. V was pared by 6 bases and J by 7 bases, with 12 bases between. CDR1 and CDR2 from the germline V gene are MDHEN and SYDVKM. The CDR3 is 12 residues long. This chain's CDR3 is CASSRHRFGYTF. CDR3 bases: TGTGCCAGCAGCCGCCACCGGTTTGGCTACACCTTC.

This clonotype was seen ten or more times. The chain employs TRBV5-5 and TRBJ1-1, with D possibly TRBD1 on 5 matching bases. V was trimmed by 2 bases and J by 1 base, leaving 9 bases between them. Germline assignment: CDR1 SGHKS and CDR2 YYEKEE (reference sequence). The CDR3 is 14 amino acids. CDR3 sequence reads: CASSFRGWNTEAFF. The CDR3 DNA sequence: TGTGCCAGCAGCTTTCGGGGGTGGAACACTGAAGCTTTCTTT.

The genes are TRBV3-1 and TRBJ1-4; 7 nucleotides match TRBD1. Trimming cost V 1 base and J 3 bases; bases outside gene matches: 2. The CDR3 covers 15 residues. CDR1 is LGHDT and CDR2 is YNNKEL in the germline V gene (reference sequence). CDR3 coding DNA: TGTGCCAGCAGCCAAGCCGGGACAGCTAATGAAAAACTGTTTTTT. It encodes CASSQAGTANEKLFF.

This clonotype was seen repeatedly, ten times or more. The junction departs from germline at one end; a sequencing error may be responsible. J is TRBJ2-3 and V is TRBV20-1, with a weak D call TRBD2 (5 bases). Germline CDR1 and CDR2: DFQATT and SNEGSKA (reference sequence). This CDR3 spans 15 amino acids. The chain's CDR3 is CSARASGAFIDPQYF. The CDR3 DNA reads as TGCAGTGCTAGGGCCAGCGGAGCTTTCATAGATCCGCAGTATTTT.

A remark on this clonotype: A much larger clone is a single base away; this may be a read error. The CDR3 bases are TGCAGTGCTATTGGGACAGGCGAATTCTACGAGCAGTTCTTC. Protein product: CSAIGTGEFYEQFF. The J gene is TRBJ2-1, the V gene TRBV20-1; 8 bases line up with TRBD1. This CDR3 is built from 14 residues. Germline CDR1 and CDR2: DFQATT and SNEGSKA (reference sequence). J was trimmed by 10 bases and V by 4 bases; bases with no gene match: 12.

This clonotype was recorded many times. The gene calls are TRBV6-2 or TRBV6-3 and TRBJ2-2, with 7 bases matching TRBD1. Per the germline V gene, CDR1 is MNHEY and CDR2 is SVGEGT. This CDR3 has 14 amino acids. After removal of 5 bases from V and 4 bases from J, the junction contained 4 bases not matched to a gene. CDR3 DNA: TGTGCCAGCAGTAGGGACAGTTCCACCGGGGAGCTGTTTTTT. Protein sequence: CASSRDSSTGELFF.